The subject of this entry is one T cell receptor beta chain. Its recognized antigen is unknown. No qualities accompany the bases; no much larger clone lies one base away. Trimming removed 7 bases from V and 0 bases from J, leaving 10 bases between the germline ends. There are 15 amino acids in the CDR3, from cysteine to phenylalanine inclusive. Only CDR3 DNA remains: 45 bases, in frame from the first base. CDR1 and CDR2 are drawn from the germline V gene: SNHLY, FYNNEI. These data originate in a study of blood T cell repertoires in COVID-19 (dated by TCRdb to 2020 to 2021). Background on the whole study: Samples from collaborators originated in the United States, Italy and Spain and spanned both the acute and convalescent phases of COVID-19. The prospective study material was composed of cDNA or gDNA derived from T cells, B-cell-depleted T cells, or PBMCs. Samples were obtained from the ongoing ImmuneRACE study (first 160 participants) and from over 1,000 subjects provided by 6 global collaborators. Deeply sampled blood TCRbeta repertoires from subjects exposed to, actively infected with, or recovered from COVID-19 were included in the dataset. The repertoires were released in a freely available public database meant as a resource for research on the immune response to SARS-CoV-2. Where available, HLA class I and class II types were taken from metadata supplied by the sample provider and were not determined by assay-based typing. A de-identified subject ID, COVID-19 status, age in years and sex were almost always included in the sample metadata. Overall results and qualifications from the work: Clinical and demographic metadata were provided uncurated, with the amount varying by source and participant.

The immunoSEQ Assay, a bias-controlled multiplex PCR, was used to amplify TCRbeta CDR3 regions from genomic DNA. Regarding the original processing steps: Nucleated cell counts per sample were estimated from amplification of reference gene primers within the assay. To quantify the absolute abundance of each unique TCRbeta CDR3 rearrangement, sequence reads were collapsed and filtered. For each sample, productive Simpson clonality was calculated by taking the square root of Simpson's diversity index across productive rearrangements. In its TCRdb copy, this immuneACCESS table keeps in-frame sequences only and misses some clones. Where compared with another copy, unresolved V genes explain less than half of these, and the others have no known cause. Clonal size and the V and J genes are those of that table, whereas D and trimming came from the DNA. Recorded for this sample are about 120,000 clones; around four fifths of them occurred a single time. The top ten hold about an eighth of the sample.

The collaborating institutions used their own protocols to collect whole blood in K2EDTA tubes. Collaborator samples were shipped for TCRbeta analysis as frozen whole blood, isolated PBMCs, or DNA extracted from either sample type. The receptor was derived from a man in his 60s with acute or convalescent COVID-19. The rearrangement joined TRBV2 to TRBJ1-6, with the D gene not clear enough to name. Material for sequencing was peripheral blood. The CDR3 reads as follows: CASIGVSSYNSPLHF. The nucleotide sequence reads TGTGCCAGCATCGGGGTGAGCTCCTATAATTCACCCCTCCACTTT.